Below, one T cell receptor beta chain is given with its context. This specimen belongs to a study of T cell changes during pregnancy in multiple sclerosis. The table came from immunoSEQ multiplex PCR; TCRdb's copy has only in-frame clones and leaves some out. The sample has 65,000 to 90,000 clones, approximately 92% seen once. The CDR3 contains 17 residues. Unmatched junction bases numbered 9, after V lost 5 bases and J lost 2 bases. Germline V gene sequence: CDR1 MNHEY, CDR2 SMNVEV (reference sequence). The receptor comes from a female donor in good health, enrolled as a control in a pregnancy study. Specimen: peripheral blood, collected in the third trimester of pregnancy. This chain links TRBV27 with TRBJ2-3; 11 nucleotides line up with TRBD2. CDR3 sequence reads: CASSVLGLAGLTDTQYF. The CDR3 DNA sequence: TGTGCCAGCAGTGTCCTCGGACTAGCGGGCCTCACAGATACGCAGTATTTT.